Each of the 14 T cell receptor beta chains below was sequenced from the same sample in a study of T cell responses to AZD1222 COVID-19 vaccine. The repertoire was sequenced with immunoSEQ multiplex PCR; TCRdb's copy has only in-frame clones and lacks some. The table records 70,000 or so clones, around 74% of them present only once. The material was peripheral blood, obtained on day 0 of MenACWY control vaccination. These TCRs come from an adult in good health.

CDR3 residues: CSAVRGDGYTF. CDR3 coding DNA: TGCAGTGCTGTACGGGGGGATGGCTACACCTTC. The genes are TRBV20-1 and TRBJ1-2, with a weak D call TRBD1 (5 bases). Trimming removed 5 bases at V and 6 bases at J, with 10 bases between. CDR3 length: 11 amino acids. Germline V CDR1 and CDR2: DFQATT, SNEGSKA (reference sequence).

The chain combines TRBV7-8 with TRBJ1-1; TRBD1 agrees at 7 bases. The trim removed 4 bases at V and 6 bases at J, leaving 17 bases unmatched. The CDR3 sequence is 17 residues long. Germline lookup yields CDR1 SGHVS and CDR2 FQNEAQ. The CDR3 DNA reads as TGTGCCAGCAGCTCCCAGGGGGGGGCTGCCGGAGTGCCTGAAGCTTTCTTT. It specifies CASSSQGGAAGVPEAFF.

V and J are TRBV7-2 and TRBJ2-5; D unclear. V shed 0 bases and J shed 0 bases, with 5 bases lying between them. Germline-derived CDR1 and CDR2 are SGHTA and FQGNSA. This CDR3 comprises 14 residues. CDR3 sequence: CASSLAGYQETQYF. DNA of the CDR3: TGTGCCAGCAGCTTAGCGGGGTACCAAGAGACCCAGTACTTC. Combining the CDR3 with reference TRBV7-2 and TRBJ2-5 gives the whole variable domain GAGVSQSPSNKVTEKGKDVELRCDPISGHTALYWYRQSLGQGLEFLIYFQGNSAPDKSGLPSDRFSAERTGGSVSTLTIQRTQQEDSAVYLCASSLAGYQETQYFGPGTRLLVL.

The J gene is TRBJ1-4, the V gene TRBV7-9; D is perhaps TRBD1 (6 bases). From germline, CDR1 is SEHNR and CDR2 FQNEAQ (reference sequence). Trimming removed 3 bases at V and 3 bases at J, with 20 bases between. The CDR3 runs 18 residues. DNA of the CDR3: TGTGCCAGCAGCTTCCTCTCAGGGGCGGCGTGGGCTAATGAAAAACTGTTTTTT. Encoded protein: CASSFLSGAAWANEKLFF. The variable domain in full, completed from reference TRBV7-9 and TRBJ1-4, reads DTGVSQNPRHKITKRGQNVTFRCDPISEHNRLYWYRQTLGQGPEFLTYFQNEAQLEKSRLLSDRFSAERPKGSFSTLEIQRTEQGDSAMYLCASSFLSGAAWANEKLFFGSGTQLSVL.

This chain links TRBV5-1 with TRBJ1-1, with 8 bases aligning to TRBD1. V dropped 1 base and J dropped 7; count of bases not matched to a gene: 6. This CDR3 is 14 amino acids long. The germline gives CDR1 SGHRS, CDR2 YFSETQ. DNA of the CDR3: TGCGCCAGCAGCTTGACAGGGGGACAGAGTGAAGCTTTCTTT. Translating it yields CASSLTGGQSEAFF.

The V gene is TRBV9, the J gene TRBJ1-4, with D maybe TRBD1 (5 bases). The CDR3 covers 15 residues. The V end was cut by 3 bases, the J end by 2 bases, with 11 bases between. Germline lookup yields CDR1 SGDLS and CDR2 YYNGEE. This chain's CDR3 is CASSARGVTNEKLFF. The CDR3 DNA sequence: TGTGCCAGCAGCGCCCGAGGGGTCACTAATGAAAAACTGTTTTTT.

This sequence joins TRBV9 and TRBJ2-5; the D gene is possibly TRBD1 (5 bases). The CDR3 is made up of 14 amino acids. The ends were cut back, 2 bases at V and 0 bases at J, with 8 bases in the middle. Looked up from germline, CDR1 is SGDLS and CDR2 is YYNGEE. The DNA of the CDR3 is TGTGCCAGCAGCGTGGACACGTACCAAGAGACCCAGTACTTC. Translation: CASSVDTYQETQYF.

This chain links TRBV15 with TRBJ1-4; weak D call: TRBD1 (6 bases). Germline V lookup: CDR1 LNHNV, CDR2 YYDKDF (reference sequence). The CDR3 covers 14 residues. Trimming shortened V by 1 base and J by 6 bases, and 9 bases separated the two germline ends. In nucleotides, the CDR3 is TGTGCCACCAGCAGAGGGGACACCGATGAAAAACTGTTTTTT. It codes for CATSRGDTDEKLFF.

The CDR3 DNA is TGCGCCAGCAGCCAGAGACTAGCGGGGGCGAGTACAAGTGAGCAGTTCTTC. Translating gives CASSQRLAGASTSEQFF. This chain joins TRBV4-3 and TRBJ2-1, with 12 nucleotides matching TRBD2. The J segment lost 9 bases and the V segment lost 3 bases, leaving 12 bases of the junction unmatched. CDR1 and CDR2 (germline): LGHNA, YSLEER. This CDR3 is built from 17 residues.

The chain is built from TRBV6-5 and TRBJ2-3; the match to TRBD1 covers 10 bases. V trimming: 6 bases; J trimming: 5 bases; junction bases outside the gene matches: 5. CDR1 is MNHEY and CDR2 is SVGAGI in the germline V gene. The CDR3 is made up of 14 amino acids. Written as DNA, the CDR3 is TGTGCCAGCAGGGGACAGGGGAGAAGAGATACGCAGTATTTT. Translating it yields CASRGQGRRDTQYF.

The V gene is TRBV10-3, the J gene TRBJ1-5, with D unresolved. Trimming left V 2 bases short and J 3 bases short, with 8 bases between. From germline, CDR1 is ENHRY and CDR2 SYGVKD. The CDR3 has 14 residues. The CDR3 protein is CAISESGDNQPQHF. In DNA form, the CDR3 reads TGTGCCATCAGTGAGAGCGGAGACAATCAGCCCCAGCATTTT.

The rearrangement uses TRBV5-4 and TRBJ2-7; the D is unclear. V was pared by 2 bases and J by 0 bases, with 12 bases between. CDR3 size: 15 residues. Germline V lookup: CDR1 SGHNT, CDR2 YYREEE (reference sequence). The CDR3 spells CASSFRREGSYEQYF. The CDR3 DNA reads TGTGCCAGCAGCTTTCGAAGGGAAGGCTCCTACGAGCAGTACTTC. The variable domain in full, with the rest retrieved from reference TRBV5-4 and TRBJ2-7, is ETGVTQSPTHLIKTRGQQVTLRCSSQSGHNTVSWYQQALGQGPQFIFQYYREEENGRGNFPPRFSGLQFPNYSSELNVNALELDDSALYLCASSFRREGSYEQYFGPGTRLTVT.

This clone was counted a single time. The V gene is TRBV6-5, the J gene TRBJ1-1, with D unresolved. The CDR3 loop spans 14 amino acids. Deletions cut 2 bases from V and 6 bases from J, with 13 bases between. Germline CDR1 is MNHEY and CDR2 is SVGAGI. CDR3 coding DNA: TGTGCCAGCAGTTACGGTGATGGGCTGGCTGAAGCTTTCTTT. Residues: CASSYGDGLAEAFF.

This chain joins TRBV19 and TRBJ1-1; no clear D gene. CDR1 is LNHDA and CDR2 is SQIVND in the germline V gene (reference sequence). The CDR3 contains 13 residues. V shed 4 bases and J shed 1 base, with 7 bases lying between them. CDR3 DNA: TGTGCCAGTAGTAAAGGCAAGAACACTGAAGCTTTCTTT. It specifies CASSKGKNTEAFF.